Reported below is one T cell receptor (beta chain). Its specificity is unknown. PCR was performed using 60 Vbeta and 13 Jbeta primers. TCRdb's copy holds only in-frame clones and misses some; the assay was immunoSEQ multiplex PCR. The table gives some 64,000 clones; the top ten clones make up approximately 1.7% of it. This sample is drawn from a study of cytomegalovirus exposure and HLA in healthy donors. Regarding the study as a whole: Available immune exposure information covered CMV serostatus only. The study recorded 150 to 200 TCR beta chains that were cytomegalovirus-associated.

This CDR3 comprises 14 residues. V was clipped by 5 bases and J by 4 bases, with 14 bases between them. The germline V gene has CDR1 SGHVS and CDR2 FQNEAQ. This TCR came from a woman aged 25 to 39 in good health and CMV-seronegative. Specimen: PBMCs. The chain uses TRBV7-8 and TRBJ1-2; D may be TRBD1 (6 bases). The CDR3 DNA reads TGTGCCAGCAGCACCCGACAGGACCGCTATGGCTACACCTTC. Amino acid sequence: CASSTRQDRYGYTF.